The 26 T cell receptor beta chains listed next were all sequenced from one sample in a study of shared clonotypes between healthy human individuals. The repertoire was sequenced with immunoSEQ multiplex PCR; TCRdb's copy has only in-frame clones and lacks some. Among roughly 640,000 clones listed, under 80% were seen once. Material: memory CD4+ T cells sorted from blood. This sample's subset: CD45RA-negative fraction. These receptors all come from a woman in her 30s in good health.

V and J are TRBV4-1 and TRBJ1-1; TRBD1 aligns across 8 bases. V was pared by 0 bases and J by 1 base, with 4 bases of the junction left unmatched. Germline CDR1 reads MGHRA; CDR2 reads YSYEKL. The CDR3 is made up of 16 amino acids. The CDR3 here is CASSQEKQGGNTEAFF. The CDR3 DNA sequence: TGCGCCAGCAGCCAAGAAAAACAGGGGGGGAACACTGAAGCTTTCTTT.

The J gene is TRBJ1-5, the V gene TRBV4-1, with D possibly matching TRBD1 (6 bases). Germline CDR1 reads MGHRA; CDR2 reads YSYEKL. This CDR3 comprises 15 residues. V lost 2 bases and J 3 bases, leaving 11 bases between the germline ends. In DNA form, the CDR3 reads TGCGCCAGCAGCCAACGGGGGGCGTACAATCAGCCCCAGCATTTT. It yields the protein CASSQRGAYNQPQHF.

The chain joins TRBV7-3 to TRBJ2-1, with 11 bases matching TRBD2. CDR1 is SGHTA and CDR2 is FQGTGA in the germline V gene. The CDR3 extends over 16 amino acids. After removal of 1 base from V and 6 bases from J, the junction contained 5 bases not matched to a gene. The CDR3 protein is CASSLKVSGRANEQFF. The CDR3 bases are TGTGCCAGCAGCTTAAAGGTTAGCGGGAGGGCCAATGAGCAGTTCTTC.

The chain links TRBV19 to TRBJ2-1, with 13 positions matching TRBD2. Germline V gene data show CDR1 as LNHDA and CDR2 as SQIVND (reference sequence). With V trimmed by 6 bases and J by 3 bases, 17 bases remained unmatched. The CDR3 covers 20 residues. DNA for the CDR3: TGTGCCAGTAGCCTACGGGGACTAGCGGGAATAGAGGTCCTCTACAATGAGCAGTTCTTC. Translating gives CASSLRGLAGIEVLYNEQFF. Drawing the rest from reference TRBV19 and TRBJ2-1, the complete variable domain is DGGITQSPKYLFRKEGQNVTLSCEQNLNHDAMYWYRQDPGQGLRLIYYSQIVNDFQKGDIAEGYSVSREKKESFPLTVTSAQKNPTAFYLCASSLRGLAGIEVLYNEQFFGPGTRLTVL.

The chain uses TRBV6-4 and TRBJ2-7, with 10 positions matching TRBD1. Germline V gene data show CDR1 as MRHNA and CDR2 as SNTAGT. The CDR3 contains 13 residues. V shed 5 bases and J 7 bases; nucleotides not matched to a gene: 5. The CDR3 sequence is CASSKDRGREQYF. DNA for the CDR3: TGTGCCAGCAGTAAGGACAGGGGGAGGGAGCAGTACTTC.

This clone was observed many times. CDR3 bases: TGCAGTGCGGAAGGGCCCCGACGGCAGTTCTTC. Its protein is CSAEGPRRQFF. The chain links TRBV20-1 to TRBJ2-1; unclear D gene. Germline CDR1 reads DFQATT; CDR2 reads SNEGSKA (reference sequence). This CDR3 is built from 11 residues. Trimming left V 6 bases short and J 12 bases short, with 15 bases between.

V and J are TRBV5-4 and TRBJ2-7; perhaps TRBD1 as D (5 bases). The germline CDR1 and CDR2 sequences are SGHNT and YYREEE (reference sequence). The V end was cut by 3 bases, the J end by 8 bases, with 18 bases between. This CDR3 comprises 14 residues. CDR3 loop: CASSSDIQIQKQYF. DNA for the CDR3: TGTGCCAGCAGCTCGGACATCCAAATCCAGAAGCAGTACTTC.

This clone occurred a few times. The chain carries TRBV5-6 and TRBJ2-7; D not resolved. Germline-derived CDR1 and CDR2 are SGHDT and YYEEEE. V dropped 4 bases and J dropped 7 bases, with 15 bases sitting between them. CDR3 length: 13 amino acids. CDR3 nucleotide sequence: TGTGCCAGCAGCCCCGGGCCCCTGAGAGAGCAGTACTTC. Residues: CASSPGPLREQYF.

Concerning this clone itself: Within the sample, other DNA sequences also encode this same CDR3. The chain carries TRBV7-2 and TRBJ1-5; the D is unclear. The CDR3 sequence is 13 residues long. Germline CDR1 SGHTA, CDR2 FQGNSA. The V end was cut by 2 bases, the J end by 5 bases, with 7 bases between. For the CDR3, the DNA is TGTGCCAGCAGCTTACAGAGAGATCAGCCCCAGCATTTT. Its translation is CASSLQRDQPQHF. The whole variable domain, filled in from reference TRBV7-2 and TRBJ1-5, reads GAGVSQSPSNKVTEKGKDVELRCDPISGHTALYWYRQSLGQGLEFLIYFQGNSAPDKSGLPSDRFSAERTGGSVSTLTIQRTQQEDSAVYLCASSLQRDQPQHFGDGTRLSIL.

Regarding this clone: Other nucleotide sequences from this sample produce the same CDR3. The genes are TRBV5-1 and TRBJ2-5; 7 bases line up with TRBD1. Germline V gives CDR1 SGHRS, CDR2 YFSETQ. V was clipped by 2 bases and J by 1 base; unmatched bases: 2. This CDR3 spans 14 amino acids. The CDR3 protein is CASSFGTVQETQYF. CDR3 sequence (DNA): TGCGCCAGCAGCTTTGGGACAGTCCAAGAGACCCAGTACTTC.

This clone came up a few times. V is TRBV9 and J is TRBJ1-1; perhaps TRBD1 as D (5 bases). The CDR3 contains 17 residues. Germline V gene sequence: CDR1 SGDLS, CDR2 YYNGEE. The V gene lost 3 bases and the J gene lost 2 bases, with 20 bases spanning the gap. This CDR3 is CASSAGDWGRKNTEAFF. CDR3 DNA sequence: TGTGCCAGCAGCGCCGGGGACTGGGGCAGGAAAAACACTGAAGCTTTCTTT.

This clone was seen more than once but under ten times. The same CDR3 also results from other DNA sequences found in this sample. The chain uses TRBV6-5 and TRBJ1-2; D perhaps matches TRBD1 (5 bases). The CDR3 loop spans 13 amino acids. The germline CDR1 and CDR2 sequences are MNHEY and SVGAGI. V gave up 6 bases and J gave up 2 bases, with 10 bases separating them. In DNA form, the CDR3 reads TGTGCCAGCAGACTCGACAGAAACTATGGCTACACCTTC. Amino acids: CASRLDRNYGYTF.

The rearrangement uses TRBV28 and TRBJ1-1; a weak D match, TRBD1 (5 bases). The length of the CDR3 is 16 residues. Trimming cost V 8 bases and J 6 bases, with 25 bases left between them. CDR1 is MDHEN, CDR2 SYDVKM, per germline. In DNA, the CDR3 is TGTGCCAGCGTGGGGCTTTTCGCCCCGACCCGCGCTGAAGCTTTCTTT. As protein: CASVGLFAPTRAEAFF.

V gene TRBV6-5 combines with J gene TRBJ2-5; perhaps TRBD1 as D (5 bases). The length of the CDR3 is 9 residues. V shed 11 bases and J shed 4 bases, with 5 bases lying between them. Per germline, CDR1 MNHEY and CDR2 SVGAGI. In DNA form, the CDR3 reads TGTGCCGACAGAGAGACCCAGTACTTC. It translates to CADRETQYF.

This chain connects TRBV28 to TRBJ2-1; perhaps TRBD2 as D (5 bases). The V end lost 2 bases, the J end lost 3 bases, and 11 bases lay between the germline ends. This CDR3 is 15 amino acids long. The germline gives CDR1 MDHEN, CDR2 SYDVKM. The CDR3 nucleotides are TGTGCCAGCAGTTTACGTCTAGCAATCTACAATGAGCAGTTCTTC. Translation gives CASSLRLAIYNEQFF.

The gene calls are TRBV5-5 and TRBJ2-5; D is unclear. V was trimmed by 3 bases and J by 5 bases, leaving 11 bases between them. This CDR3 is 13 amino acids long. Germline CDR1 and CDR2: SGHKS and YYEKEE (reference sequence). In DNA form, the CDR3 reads TGTGCCAGCAGCTCATCGAGTCAGGAGACCCAGTACTTC. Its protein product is CASSSSSQETQYF.

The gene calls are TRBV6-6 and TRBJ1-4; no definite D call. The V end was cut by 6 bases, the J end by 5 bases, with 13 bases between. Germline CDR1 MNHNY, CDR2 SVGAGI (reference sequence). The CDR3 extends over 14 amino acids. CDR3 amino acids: CASRTPGGNEKLFF. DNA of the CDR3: TGTGCCAGCAGAACCCCAGGAGGAAATGAAAAACTGTTTTTT.

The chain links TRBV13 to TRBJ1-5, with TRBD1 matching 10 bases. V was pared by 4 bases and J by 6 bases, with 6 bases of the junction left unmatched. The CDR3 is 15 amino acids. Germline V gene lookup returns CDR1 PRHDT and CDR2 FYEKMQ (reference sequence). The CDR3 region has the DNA TGTGCCAGCAGCTATGGGACAGGGGCAGCTCAGCCCCAGCATTTT. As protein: CASSYGTGAAQPQHF.

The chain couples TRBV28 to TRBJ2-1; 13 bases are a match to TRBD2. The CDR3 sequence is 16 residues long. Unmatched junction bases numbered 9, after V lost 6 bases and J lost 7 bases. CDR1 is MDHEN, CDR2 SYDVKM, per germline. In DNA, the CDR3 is TGTGCCAGCAGAATAACAGGACTAGCGGGAGTAAATGAGCAGTTCTTC. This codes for CASRITGLAGVNEQFF.

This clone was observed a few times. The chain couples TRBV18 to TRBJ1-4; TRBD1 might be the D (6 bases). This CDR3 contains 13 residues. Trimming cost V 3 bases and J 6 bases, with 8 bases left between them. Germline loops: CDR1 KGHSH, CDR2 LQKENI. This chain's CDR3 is CASSPNRDEKLFF. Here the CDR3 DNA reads TGTGCCAGCTCACCGAACAGGGATGAAAAACTGTTTTTT.

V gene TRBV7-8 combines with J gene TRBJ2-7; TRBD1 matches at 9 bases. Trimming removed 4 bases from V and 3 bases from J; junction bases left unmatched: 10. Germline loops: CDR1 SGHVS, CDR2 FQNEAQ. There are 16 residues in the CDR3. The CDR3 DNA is TGTGCCAGCAGCTCCAGGACAGGGGCGTCCCTCTACGAGCAGTACTTC. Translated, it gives CASSSRTGASLYEQYF.

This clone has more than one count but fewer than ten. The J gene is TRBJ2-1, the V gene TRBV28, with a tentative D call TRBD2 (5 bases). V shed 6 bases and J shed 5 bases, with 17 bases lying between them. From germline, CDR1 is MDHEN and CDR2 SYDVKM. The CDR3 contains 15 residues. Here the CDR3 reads CASSQWSASHNEQFF. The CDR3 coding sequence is TGTGCCAGCAGCCAATGGTCGGCTAGCCACAATGAGCAGTTCTTC. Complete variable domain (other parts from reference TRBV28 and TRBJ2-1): DVKVTQSSRYLVKRTGEKVFLECVQDMDHENMFWYRQDPGLGLRLIYFSYDVKMKEKGDIPEGYSVSREKKERFSLILESASTNQTSMYLCASSQWSASHNEQFFGPGTRLTVL.

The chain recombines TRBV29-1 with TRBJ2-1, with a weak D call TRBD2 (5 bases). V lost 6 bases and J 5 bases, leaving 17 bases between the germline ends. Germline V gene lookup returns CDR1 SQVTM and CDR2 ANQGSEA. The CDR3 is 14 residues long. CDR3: CSVDRGSTHNEQFF. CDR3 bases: TGCAGCGTGGATCGGGGATCTACCCACAATGAGCAGTTCTTC.

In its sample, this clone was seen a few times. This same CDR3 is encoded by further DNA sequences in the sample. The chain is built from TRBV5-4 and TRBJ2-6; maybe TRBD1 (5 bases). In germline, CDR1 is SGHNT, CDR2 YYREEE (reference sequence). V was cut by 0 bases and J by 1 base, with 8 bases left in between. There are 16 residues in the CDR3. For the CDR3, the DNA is TGTGCCAGCAGCTTGGGGGGCACATCTGGGGCCAACGTCCTGACTTTC. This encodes CASSLGGTSGANVLTF.

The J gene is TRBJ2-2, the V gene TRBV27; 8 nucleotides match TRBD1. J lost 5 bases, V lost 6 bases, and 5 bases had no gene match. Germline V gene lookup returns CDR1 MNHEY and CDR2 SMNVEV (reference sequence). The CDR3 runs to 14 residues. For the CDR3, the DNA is TGTGCCAGCAGAAGACAGGGGATAACCGGGGAGCTGTTTTTT. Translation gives CASRRQGITGELFF.

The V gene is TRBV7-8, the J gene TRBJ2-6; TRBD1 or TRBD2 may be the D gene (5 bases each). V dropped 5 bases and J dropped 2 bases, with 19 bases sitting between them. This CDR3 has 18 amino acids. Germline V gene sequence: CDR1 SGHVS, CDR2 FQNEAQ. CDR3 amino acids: CASSPGRIKGPGANVLTF. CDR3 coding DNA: TGTGCCAGCAGCCCGGGACGTATAAAGGGCCCTGGGGCCAACGTCCTGACTTTC.